This TCR beta chain was found in a study of cytomegalovirus exposure and HLA in healthy donors. PCR involved 60 Vbeta and 13 Jbeta primers. Measured with immunoSEQ multiplex PCR; TCRdb has only the in-frame clones, and not every one. This sample has about 160,000 clones; over 75% occur once, and the top ten carry 1%. This clone showed up just a few times. Sequencing was done on a sample of PBMCs. This sequence was found in a woman aged 45-60 years in good health and CMV-seropositive.

CDR3 in amino acids: CASSQATGGNQPQHF. The CDR3 DNA is TGTGCCAGCAGCCAAGCGACAGGGGGAAATCAGCCCCAGCATTTT. V usage is TRBV4-2 and J usage is TRBJ1-5; TRBD1 aligns across 9 bases. J was trimmed by 4 bases and V by 1 base; bases with no gene match: 2. This CDR3 has 15 residues. Germline values: CDR1 LGHNA, CDR2 YNFKEQ.